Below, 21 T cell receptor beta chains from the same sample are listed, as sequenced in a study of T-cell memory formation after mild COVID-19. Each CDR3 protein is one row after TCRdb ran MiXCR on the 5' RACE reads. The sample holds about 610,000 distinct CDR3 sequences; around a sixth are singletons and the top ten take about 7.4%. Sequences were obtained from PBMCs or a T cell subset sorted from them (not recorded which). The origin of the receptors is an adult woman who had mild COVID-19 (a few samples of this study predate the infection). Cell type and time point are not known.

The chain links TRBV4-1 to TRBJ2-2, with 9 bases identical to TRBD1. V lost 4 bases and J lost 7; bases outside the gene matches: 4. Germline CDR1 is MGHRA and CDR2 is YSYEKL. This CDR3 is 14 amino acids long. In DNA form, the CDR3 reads TGCGCCAGCAGCCCGGGGACAGGGTACGGGGAGCTGTTTTTT. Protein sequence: CASSPGTGYGELFF.

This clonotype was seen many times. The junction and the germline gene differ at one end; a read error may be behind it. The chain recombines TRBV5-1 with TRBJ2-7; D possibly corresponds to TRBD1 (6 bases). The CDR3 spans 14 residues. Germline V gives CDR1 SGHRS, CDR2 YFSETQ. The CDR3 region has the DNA TGTGCCAGCAGCTTGGGGCAGGGGTCCTACGAGCAGTACTTC. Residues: CASSLGQGSYEQYF.

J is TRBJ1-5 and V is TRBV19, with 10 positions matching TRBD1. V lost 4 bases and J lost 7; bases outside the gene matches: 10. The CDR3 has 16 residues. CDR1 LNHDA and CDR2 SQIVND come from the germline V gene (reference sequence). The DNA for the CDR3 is TGTGCCAGTAGTACGGTAGACAGGGGGCGGGGACAGCCCCAGCATTTT. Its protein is CASSTVDRGRGQPQHF.

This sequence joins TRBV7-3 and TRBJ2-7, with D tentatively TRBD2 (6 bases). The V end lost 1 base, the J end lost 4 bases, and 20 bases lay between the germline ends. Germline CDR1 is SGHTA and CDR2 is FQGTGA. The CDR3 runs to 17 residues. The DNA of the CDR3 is TGTGCCAGCAGCTTAAATGGCCCGGGGGTGGCGGGGTACGAGCAGTACTTC. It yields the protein CASSLNGPGVAGYEQYF.

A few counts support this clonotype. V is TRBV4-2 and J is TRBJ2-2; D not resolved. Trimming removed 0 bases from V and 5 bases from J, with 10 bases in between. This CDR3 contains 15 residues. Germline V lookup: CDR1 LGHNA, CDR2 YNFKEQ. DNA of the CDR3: TGTGCCAGCAGCCAAGAATGGTGGGGTACCGGGGAGCTGTTTTTT. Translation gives CASSQEWWGTGELFF.

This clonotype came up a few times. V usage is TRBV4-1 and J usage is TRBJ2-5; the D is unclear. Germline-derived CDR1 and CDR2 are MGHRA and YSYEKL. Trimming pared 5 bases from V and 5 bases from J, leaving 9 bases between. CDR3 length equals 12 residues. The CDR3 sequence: CASSILGETQYF. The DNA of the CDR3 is TGCGCCAGCAGCATCTTGGGGGAGACCCAGTACTTC.

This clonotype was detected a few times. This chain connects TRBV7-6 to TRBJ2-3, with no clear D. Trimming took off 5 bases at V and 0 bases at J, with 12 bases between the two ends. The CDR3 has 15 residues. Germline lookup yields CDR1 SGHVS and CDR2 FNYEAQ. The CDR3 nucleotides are TGTGCCAGCAGCCCAATGGGCGGAAGCACAGATACGCAGTATTTT. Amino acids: CASSPMGGSTDTQYF.

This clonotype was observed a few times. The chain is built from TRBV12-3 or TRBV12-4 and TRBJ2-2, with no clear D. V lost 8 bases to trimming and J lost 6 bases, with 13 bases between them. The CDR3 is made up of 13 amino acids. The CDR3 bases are TGTGCCAGCTTTAGCCTGGTAGCCGGGGAGCTGTTTTTT. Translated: CASFSLVAGELFF.

CDR3 nucleotides: TGTGCCAGCAGCCCGGCCGGGACGGATAATGGCTACACCTTC. Translating it yields CASSPAGTDNGYTF. The chain couples TRBV5-5 to TRBJ1-2; a possible D gene is TRBD1 (5 bases). In germline, CDR1 is SGHKS, CDR2 YYEKEE (reference sequence). CDR3 size: 14 residues. V dropped 4 bases and J dropped 6 bases, with 16 bases sitting between them.

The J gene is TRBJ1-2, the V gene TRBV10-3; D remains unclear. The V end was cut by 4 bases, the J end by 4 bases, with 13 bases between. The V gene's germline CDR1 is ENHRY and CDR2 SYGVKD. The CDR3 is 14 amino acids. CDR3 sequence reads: CAISAPVSGYGYTF. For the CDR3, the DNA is TGTGCCATCAGTGCTCCAGTTTCGGGCTATGGCTACACCTTC.

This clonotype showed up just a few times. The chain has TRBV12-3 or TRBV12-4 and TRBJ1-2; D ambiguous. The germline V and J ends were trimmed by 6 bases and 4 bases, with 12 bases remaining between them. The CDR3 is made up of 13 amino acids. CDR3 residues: CASREDGFYGYTF. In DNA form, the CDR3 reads TGTGCCAGCAGAGAAGACGGATTCTATGGCTACACCTTC.

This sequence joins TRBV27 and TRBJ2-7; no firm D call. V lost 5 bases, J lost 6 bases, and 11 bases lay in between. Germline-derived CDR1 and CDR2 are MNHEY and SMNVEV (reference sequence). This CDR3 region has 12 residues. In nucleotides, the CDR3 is TGTGCCAGCAGTCCGCCCATCGGCGAGCAGTACTTC. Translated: CASSPPIGEQYF.

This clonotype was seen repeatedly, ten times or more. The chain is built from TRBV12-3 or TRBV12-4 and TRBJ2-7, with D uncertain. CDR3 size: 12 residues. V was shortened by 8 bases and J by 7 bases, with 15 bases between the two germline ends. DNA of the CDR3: TGTGCCAGCTCGCACACCGCTCGGGAGCAGTACTTC. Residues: CASSHTAREQYF.

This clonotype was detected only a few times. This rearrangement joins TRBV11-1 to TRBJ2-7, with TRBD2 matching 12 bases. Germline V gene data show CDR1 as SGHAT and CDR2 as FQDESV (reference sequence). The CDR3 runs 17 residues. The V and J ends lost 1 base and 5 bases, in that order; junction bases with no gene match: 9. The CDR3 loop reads CASSLVTSGSYTDEQYF. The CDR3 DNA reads TGTGCCAGCAGCTTAGTGACTAGCGGGAGTTACACAGACGAGCAGTACTTC.

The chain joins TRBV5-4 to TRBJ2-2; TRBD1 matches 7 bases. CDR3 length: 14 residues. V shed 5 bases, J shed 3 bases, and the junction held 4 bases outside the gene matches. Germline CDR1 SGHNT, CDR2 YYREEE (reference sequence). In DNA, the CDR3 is TGTGCCAGCAGGCGACAGGGTTACACCGGGGAGCTGTTTTTT. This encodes CASRRQGYTGELFF.

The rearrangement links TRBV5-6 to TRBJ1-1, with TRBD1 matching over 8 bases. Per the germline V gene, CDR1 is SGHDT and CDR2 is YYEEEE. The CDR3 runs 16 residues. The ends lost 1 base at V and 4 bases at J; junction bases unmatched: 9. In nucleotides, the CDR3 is TGTGCCAGCAGCTTGCAGGGGGCGTACTTAGTCACTGAAGCTTTCTTT. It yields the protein CASSLQGAYLVTEAFF. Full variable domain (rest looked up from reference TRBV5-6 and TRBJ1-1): DAGVTQSPTHLIKTRGQQVTLRCSPKSGHDTVSWYQQALGQGPQFIFQYYEEEERQRGNFPDRFSGHQFPNYSSELNVNALLLGDSALYLCASSLQGAYLVTEAFFGQGTRLTVV.

CDR3 bases: TGTGCCACCAGTGATTTTGGTTCGAACACCGGGGAGCTGTTTTTT. Translation: CATSDFGSNTGELFF. V gene TRBV24-1 combines with J gene TRBJ2-2; no clear D. Trimming removed 1 base at V and 0 bases at J, with 5 bases between. Germline loops: CDR1 KGHDR, CDR2 SFDVKD. CDR3 length: 15 amino acids.

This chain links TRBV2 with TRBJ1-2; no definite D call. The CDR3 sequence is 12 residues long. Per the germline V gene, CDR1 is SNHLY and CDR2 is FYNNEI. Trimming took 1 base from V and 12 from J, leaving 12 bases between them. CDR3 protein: CASSEGHSVDTF. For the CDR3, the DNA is TGTGCCAGCAGTGAAGGCCACAGCGTCGACACCTTC. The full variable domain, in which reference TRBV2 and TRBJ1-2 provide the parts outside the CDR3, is EPEVTQTPSHQVTQMGQEVILRCVPISNHLYFYWYRQILGQKVEFLVSFYNNEISEKSEIFDDQFSVERPDGSNFTLKIRSTKLEDSAMYFCASSEGHSVDTFGSGTRLTVV.

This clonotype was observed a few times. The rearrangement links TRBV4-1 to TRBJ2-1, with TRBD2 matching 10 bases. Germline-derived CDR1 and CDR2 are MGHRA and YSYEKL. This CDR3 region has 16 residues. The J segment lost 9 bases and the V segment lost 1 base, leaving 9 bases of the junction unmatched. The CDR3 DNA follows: TGCGCCAGCAGCCAAGGGAGCGGGGGGGCCACCGGTGAGCAGTTCTTC. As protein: CASSQGSGGATGEQFF.

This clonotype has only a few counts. In DNA form, the CDR3 reads TGTGCCAGCAGTTTGATCCAAACCTACGAGCAGTACTTC. It codes for CASSLIQTYEQYF. J is TRBJ2-7 and V is TRBV12-3 or TRBV12-4; D is ambiguous. The CDR3 contains 13 residues. Trimming cost V 3 bases and J 2 bases, with 8 bases left between them.

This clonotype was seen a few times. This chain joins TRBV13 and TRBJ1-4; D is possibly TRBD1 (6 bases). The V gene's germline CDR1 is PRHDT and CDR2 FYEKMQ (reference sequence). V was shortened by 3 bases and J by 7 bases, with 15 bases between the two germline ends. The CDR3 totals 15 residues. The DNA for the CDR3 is TGTGCCAGCAGCTTTACCCGGGACAATTTTGAAAAACTGTTTTTT. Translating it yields CASSFTRDNFEKLFF.